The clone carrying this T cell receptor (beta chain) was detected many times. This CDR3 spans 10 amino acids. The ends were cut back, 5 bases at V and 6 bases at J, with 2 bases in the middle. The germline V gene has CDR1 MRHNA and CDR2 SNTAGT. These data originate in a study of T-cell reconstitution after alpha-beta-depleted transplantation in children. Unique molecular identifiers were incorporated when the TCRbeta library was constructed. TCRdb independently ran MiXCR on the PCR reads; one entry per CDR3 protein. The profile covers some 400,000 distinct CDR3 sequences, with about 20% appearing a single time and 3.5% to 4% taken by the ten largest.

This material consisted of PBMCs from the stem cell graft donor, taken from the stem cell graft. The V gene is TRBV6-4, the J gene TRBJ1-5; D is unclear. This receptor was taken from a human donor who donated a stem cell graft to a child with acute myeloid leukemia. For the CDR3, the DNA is TGTGCCAGCAGTCCTCAGCCCCAGCATTTT. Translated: CASSPQPQHF.